The clone carrying this TCR beta chain was seen repeatedly, ten times or more. Preparing the TCRbeta library involved the use of unique molecular identifiers. One entry per CDR3 protein, called by TCRdb with MiXCR from the PCR reads. The data show 240,000 or so distinct CDR3 sequences, 9.5% to 15% seen once. The CDR3 extends over 14 amino acids. Looked up from germline, CDR1 is MNHEY and CDR2 is SMNVEV (reference sequence). V lost 3 bases and J lost 2, with 11 bases in between. This entry is derived from a study of T-cell reconstitution after alpha-beta-depleted transplantation in children. This receptor was identified in a human donor who donated a stem cell graft to a child with acute lymphoblastic leukemia. The sequencing used PBMCs from the stem cell graft donor, collected from the stem cell graft. The chain uses TRBV27 and TRBJ2-7, with TRBD1 as a possible D gene (6 bases). Here the CDR3 DNA reads TGTGCCAGCAGTTTCTCGGCAGGGGCCTACGAGCAGTACTTC. It yields the protein CASSFSAGAYEQYF.